The sequence of this T cell receptor (beta chain) was determined in a study of shared clonotypes between healthy human individuals. Findings and limits, study-wide: Tissue TCR repertoires likely differ from these blood-only repertoires.

Healthy adults negative for HIV, lacking recent acute infections or vaccinations, served as donors. Of note for this clone: The antigen is undetermined.

In the source study's methods: Filtering of immunoSEQ junctional sequences could not match full-length read filtering. Only in-frame clones appear in the TCRdb table, and some are missing; sequencing was by immunoSEQ multiplex PCR. That table furnishes V, J and clone size, whereas the DNA furnished D and trimming. The repertoire holds roughly 450,000 clones, approximately 79% seen once, with about an eighth in the top ten. This clonotype originated in a woman in her thirties or forties in good health. Some clones in this sample may be carry-over from other donors' samples. The sample comprised PBMCs.

In DNA form, the CDR3 reads TGTGCCAGCAGCGACAGGGGAGTGCAGTACTTC. It is translated as CASSDRGVQYF. The chain recombines TRBV2 with TRBJ2-7; the match to TRBD1 covers 8 bases. Germline V gives CDR1 SNHLY, CDR2 FYNNEI. J was trimmed by 9 bases and V by 6 bases; bases with no gene match: 4. The CDR3 is 11 residues long.